This TCR beta chain was retrieved from a study of blood T cells in healthy people across ages (dated by TCRdb to 2013 to 2016). Describing the broader study: Template switching captured roughly one uniquely barcoded TCR beta cDNA molecule per two T cells in model experiments. To track age-related changes in TCR beta repertoire diversity, the study relied on deep sequencing normalized with unique cDNA molecular identifiers. The donors were divided into four age groups: young (average 16 years), middle-aged (about 40), aged (around 67) and long-lived (about 79). To avoid experimental bias, donors of different ages were spread randomly across the sequencing lanes. The study analyzed two additional independent replicas of 1 million unique cDNA reads from the same blood draw for two donors, one aged 18 to 30 and one aged 80 or older.

The CDR3 spans 13 residues, from the cysteine through the phenylalanine. The read is trimmed to its CDR3 DNA, 39 bases read in frame from base 1. The junction shows trimming of 6 bases on V and 4 bases on J, plus 11 bases between the germline ends. The germline V gene provides CDR1 MNHEY and CDR2 SVGAGI. Library prep was done by 5' RACE. These reads were obtained on an Illumina HiSeq 2500. A second PCR of roughly 7 to 12 cycles was run with a J-beta primer mix and a sample-barcoded 5' primer. A template-switch 5' adaptor carrying 12 random nucleotides introduced a unique molecular identifier onto each TCR beta cDNA molecule. Each sample yielded at least 2.5 million CDR3-containing paired-end reads. First-strand cDNA was synthesized from all RNA with the Mint cDNA synthesis kit, primed by a TRBC-specific oligonucleotide. Following uracil-DNA glycosylase treatment, a first 18-cycle PCR with universal primers M1SS and BC2_uni_R was performed on all cDNA. Concerning the study's data processing: For normalization, 1 million high-quality reads, each with a distinct molecular identifier, were randomly selected from each sample. Reads sharing molecular identifiers were discarded rather than binned into consensus sequences. CDR3 identification, clonotype clustering and error correction used MiTCR with a Q25 quality threshold and the strictest error-elimination algorithm. Lower-bound total TCR beta diversity was estimated with a nonparametric unseen species model using Euler transformation. TCRdb cleaned the public reads at Q25 with fastp, built clones with MiXCR and kept in-frame beta chains. Each CDR3 protein appears once, grouped with its most common genes and DNA. The V and J calls and clone size are TCRdb's, not the authors'. Within this sample are about 1.6 million distinct CDR3 sequences, with approximately 32% of them counted one time only. The ten largest clonotypes hold approximately 10% of the sample.

Donors were roughly 40 systemically healthy Caucasian individuals from Russia aged roughly 6 to 90 years. Around 10 milliliters of peripheral blood were collected from each donor into EDTA-treated Vacutainer tubes. PBMCs were isolated by Ficoll-Paque density-gradient centrifugation, with at least 7 million obtained per sample. Total RNA, at least 5 micrograms per sample, was extracted from PBMCs with Trizol reagent. For every donor, flow cytometry on a PBMC aliquot measured the percentage of naive CD45RAhigh/CD27high T cells. Comments on this clonotype: No cognate antigen has been identified for it. No base-level quality is on record; no much larger clone is a single base apart.

Summary of the overall study and its limitations: Observed TCR beta diversity per million T cells fell roughly linearly with age, and a significant reduction was already apparent by age around 39. Compared with the aged group, the long-lived group had more naive CD4+ T cells, fewer expanded clones and increased TCR diversity, suggesting age selection. The percentage of naive T cells measured by flow cytometry correlated strongly with observed TCR beta diversity. Because the CMV infection status of the donors was unknown, age-related changes in expanded clonotypes may potentially have been confounded. Estimates of total diversity based on one million sequenced T cells were regarded as lower bounds and as underestimates. Because profiling used bulk unsorted PBMCs, naive and antigen-experienced compartments could not be compared conclusively.

The sequence derives from a young woman in good health. The sequenced sample consisted of blood. The receptor chain draws on TRBV6-5 and TRBJ2-3; the D gene is unclear. The CDR3 region reads CASSFGKADTQYF. The sequenced DNA: TGTGCCAGCAGCTTCGGAAAAGCAGATACGCAGTATTTT.